This T cell receptor (beta chain) was captured in a study of cytomegalovirus exposure and HLA in healthy donors. Points from the study as a whole: A list of about 180 TCR beta chains associated with cytomegalovirus was given. Association of approximately 16,000 TCR beta sequences with HLA alleles was found at 0.05 false discovery rate in a later analysis. A highly shared variant cluster was judged a likely technical artifact. Diagnosis of cytomegalovirus status made by the classifier reportedly showed high specificity and sensitivity.

Concerning this clone: The target antigen is unknown.

The PCR ran on 60 Vbeta and 13 Jbeta primers. The protocol was immunoSEQ multiplex PCR, while the TCRdb copy is restricted to in-frame clones and leaves out a portion. Found here are approximately 75,000 clones, 66% of them singletons; the top ten hold less than 25%. The CDR3 is made up of 15 amino acids. Trimming shortened V by 5 bases and J by 2 bases, and 13 bases separated the two germline ends. Germline V gene sequence: CDR1 LNHDA, CDR2 SQIVND (reference sequence). The TCR sequence derives from a man aged 35-49 years in good health and CMV-seropositive. Sequenced: PBMCs. The V call is TRBV19, the J call TRBJ1-5, with a possible D match to TRBD1 (5 bases). The DNA for the CDR3 is TGTGCCAGTAGTGACGCCAGGGAAGGCAATCAGCCCCAGCATTTT. It translates to CASSDAREGNQPQHF.